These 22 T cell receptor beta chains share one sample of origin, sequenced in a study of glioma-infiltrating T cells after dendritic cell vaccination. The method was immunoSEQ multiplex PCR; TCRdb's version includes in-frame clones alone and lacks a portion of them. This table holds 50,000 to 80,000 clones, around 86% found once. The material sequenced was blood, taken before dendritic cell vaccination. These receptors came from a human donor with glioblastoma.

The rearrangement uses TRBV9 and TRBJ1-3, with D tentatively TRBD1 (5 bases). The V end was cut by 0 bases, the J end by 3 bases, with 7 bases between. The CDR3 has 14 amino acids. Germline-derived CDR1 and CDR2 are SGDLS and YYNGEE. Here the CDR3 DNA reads TGTGCCAGCAGCGTAGCAAGGGGTGGAAACACCATATATTTT. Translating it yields CASSVARGGNTIYF. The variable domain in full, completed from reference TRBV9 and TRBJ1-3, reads DSGVTQTPKHLITATGQRVTLRCSPRSGDLSVYWYQQSLDQGLQFLIQYYNGEERAKGNILERFSAQQFPDLHSELNLSSLELGDSALYFCASSVARGGNTIYFGEGSWLTVV.

The DNA for the CDR3 is TGCGCCAGCAGCCAATCCGCTACCCCCCCGCCGGGACAACAGACCGAAGCTTTCTTT. Residues: CASSQSATPPPGQQTEAFF. The chain recombines TRBV4-1 with TRBJ1-1; D is perhaps TRBD1 (6 bases). Trimming cost V 2 bases and J 8 bases, with 30 bases left between them. This CDR3 spans 19 amino acids. Germline assignment: CDR1 MGHRA and CDR2 YSYEKL.

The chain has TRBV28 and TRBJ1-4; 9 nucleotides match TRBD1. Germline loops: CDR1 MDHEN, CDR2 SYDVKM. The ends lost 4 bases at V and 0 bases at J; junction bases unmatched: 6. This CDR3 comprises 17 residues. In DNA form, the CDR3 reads TGTGCCAGCAGTTCACCGGGACAGGGACCAACTAATGAAAAACTGTTTTTT. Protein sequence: CASSSPGQGPTNEKLFF.

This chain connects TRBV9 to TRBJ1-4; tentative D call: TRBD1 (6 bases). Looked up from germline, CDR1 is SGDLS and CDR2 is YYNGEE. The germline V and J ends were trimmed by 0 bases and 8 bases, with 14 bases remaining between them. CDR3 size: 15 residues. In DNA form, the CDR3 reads TGTGCCAGCAGCGTAGGGGGGCCTGGGGGAGAAAAACTGTTTTTT. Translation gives CASSVGGPGGEKLFF.

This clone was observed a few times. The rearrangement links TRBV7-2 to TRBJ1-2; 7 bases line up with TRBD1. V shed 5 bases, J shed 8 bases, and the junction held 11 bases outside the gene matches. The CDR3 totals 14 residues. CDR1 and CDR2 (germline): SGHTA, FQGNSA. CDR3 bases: TGTGCCAGCAGCGAAGGGACAGCCTTAGAGGGCTACACCTTC. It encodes CASSEGTALEGYTF.

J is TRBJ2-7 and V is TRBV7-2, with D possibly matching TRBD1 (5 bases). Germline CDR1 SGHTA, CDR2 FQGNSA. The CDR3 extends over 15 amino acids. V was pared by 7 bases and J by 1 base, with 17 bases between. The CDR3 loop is CASTSTVKSSYEQYF. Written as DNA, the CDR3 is TGTGCCAGCACATCGACAGTCAAAAGTTCCTACGAGCAGTACTTC.

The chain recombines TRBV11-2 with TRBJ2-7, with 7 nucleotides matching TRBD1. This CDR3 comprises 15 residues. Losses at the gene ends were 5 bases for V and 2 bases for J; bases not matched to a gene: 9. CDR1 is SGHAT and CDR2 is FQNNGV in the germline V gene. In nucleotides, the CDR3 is TGTGCCAGCAGCGCATCCGGGACAGAGACCTACGAGCAGTACTTC. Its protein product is CASSASGTETYEQYF. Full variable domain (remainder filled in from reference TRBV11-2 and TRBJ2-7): EAGVAQSPRYKIIEKRQSVAFWCNPISGHATLYWYQQILGQGPKLLIQFQNNGVVDDSQLPKDRFSAERLKGVDSTLKIQPAKLEDSAVYLCASSASGTETYEQYFGPGTRLTVT.

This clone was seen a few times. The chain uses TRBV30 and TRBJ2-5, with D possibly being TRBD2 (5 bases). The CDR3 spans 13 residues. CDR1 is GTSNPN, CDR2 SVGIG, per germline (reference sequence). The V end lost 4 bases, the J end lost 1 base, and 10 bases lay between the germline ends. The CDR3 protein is CAWNLAVQETQYF. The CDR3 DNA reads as TGTGCCTGGAACCTAGCCGTCCAAGAGACCCAGTACTTC.

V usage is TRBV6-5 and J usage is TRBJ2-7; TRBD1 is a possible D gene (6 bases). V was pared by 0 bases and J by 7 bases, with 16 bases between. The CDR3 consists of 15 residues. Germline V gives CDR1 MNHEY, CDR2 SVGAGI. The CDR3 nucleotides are TGTGCCAGCAGTTACTCGGGGGCGGGTTTGAGAGAGCAGTACTTC. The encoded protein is CASSYSGAGLREQYF.

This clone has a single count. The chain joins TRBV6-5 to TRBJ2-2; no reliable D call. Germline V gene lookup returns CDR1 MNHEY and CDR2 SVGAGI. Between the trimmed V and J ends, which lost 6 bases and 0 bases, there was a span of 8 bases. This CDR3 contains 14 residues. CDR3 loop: CASRVASNTGELFF. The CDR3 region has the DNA TGTGCCAGCAGGGTGGCCTCGAACACCGGGGAGCTGTTTTTT.

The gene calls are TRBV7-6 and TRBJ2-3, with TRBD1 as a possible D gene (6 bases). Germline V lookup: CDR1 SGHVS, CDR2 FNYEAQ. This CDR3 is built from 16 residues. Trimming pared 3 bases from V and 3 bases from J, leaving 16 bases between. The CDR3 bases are TGTGCCAGCAGCTTCGCGCCAGGGGAAAGGACAGATACGCAGTATTTT. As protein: CASSFAPGERTDTQYF.

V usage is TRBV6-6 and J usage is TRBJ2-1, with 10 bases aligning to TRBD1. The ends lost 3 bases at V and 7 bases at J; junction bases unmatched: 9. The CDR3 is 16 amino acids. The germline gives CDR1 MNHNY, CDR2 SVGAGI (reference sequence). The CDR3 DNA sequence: TGTGCCAGCAGTTATTCCCGGGACAGGGGTGGGAATGAGCAGTTCTTC. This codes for CASSYSRDRGGNEQFF.

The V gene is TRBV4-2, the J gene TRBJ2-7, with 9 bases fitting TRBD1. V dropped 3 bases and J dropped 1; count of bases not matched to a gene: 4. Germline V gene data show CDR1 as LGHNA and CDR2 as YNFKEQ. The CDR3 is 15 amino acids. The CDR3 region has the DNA TGTGCCAGCAGCCATACGACAGGGGGGTCCTACGAGCAGTACTTC. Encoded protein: CASSHTTGGSYEQYF.

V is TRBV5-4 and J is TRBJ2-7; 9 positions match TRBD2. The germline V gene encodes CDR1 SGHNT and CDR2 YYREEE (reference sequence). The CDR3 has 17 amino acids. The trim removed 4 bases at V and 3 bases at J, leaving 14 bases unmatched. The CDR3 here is CASSLYIRTSVIYEQYF. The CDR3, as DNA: TGTGCCAGCAGCCTGTATATTCGGACTAGCGTCATCTACGAGCAGTACTTC.

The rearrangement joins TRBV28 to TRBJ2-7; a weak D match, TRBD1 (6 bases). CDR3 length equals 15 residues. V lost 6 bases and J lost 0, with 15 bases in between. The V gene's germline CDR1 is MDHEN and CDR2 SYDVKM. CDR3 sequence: CASRDTNRASYEQYF. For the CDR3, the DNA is TGTGCCAGCAGAGACACCAACAGGGCCTCCTACGAGCAGTACTTC.

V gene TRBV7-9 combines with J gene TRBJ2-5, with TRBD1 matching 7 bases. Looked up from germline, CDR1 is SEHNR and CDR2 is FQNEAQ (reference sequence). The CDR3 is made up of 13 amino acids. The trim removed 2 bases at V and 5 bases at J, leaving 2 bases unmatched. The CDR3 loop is CASSLRGLETQYF. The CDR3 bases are TGTGCCAGCAGCTTAAGGGGGCTGGAGACCCAGTACTTC.

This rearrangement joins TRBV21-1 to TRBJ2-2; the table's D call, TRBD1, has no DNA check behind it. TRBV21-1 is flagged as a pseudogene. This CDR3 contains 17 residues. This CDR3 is CASSKGRDRNLPGELFF. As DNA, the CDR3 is TGTGCCAGCAGCAAAGGGAGGGACAGGAATCTTCCCGGGGAGCTGTTTTTT.

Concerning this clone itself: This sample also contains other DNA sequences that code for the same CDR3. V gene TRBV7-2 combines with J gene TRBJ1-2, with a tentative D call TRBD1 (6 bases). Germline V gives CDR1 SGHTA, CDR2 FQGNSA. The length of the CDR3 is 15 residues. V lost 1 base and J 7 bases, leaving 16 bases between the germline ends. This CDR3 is CASSLVVQGAGGYTF. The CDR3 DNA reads TGTGCCAGCAGCTTAGTCGTACAGGGAGCTGGTGGCTACACCTTC.

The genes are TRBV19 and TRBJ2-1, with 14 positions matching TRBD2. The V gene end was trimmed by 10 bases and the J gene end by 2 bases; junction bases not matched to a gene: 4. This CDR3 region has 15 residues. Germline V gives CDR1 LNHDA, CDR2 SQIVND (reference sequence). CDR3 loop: CATRLAGGTYNEQFF. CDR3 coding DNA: TGTGCCACTAGACTAGCGGGGGGGACCTACAATGAGCAGTTCTTC.

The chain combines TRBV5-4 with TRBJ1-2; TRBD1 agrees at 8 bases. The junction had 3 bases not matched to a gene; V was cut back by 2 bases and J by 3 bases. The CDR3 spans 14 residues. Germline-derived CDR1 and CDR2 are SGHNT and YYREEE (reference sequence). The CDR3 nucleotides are TGTGCCAGCAGCTTCGGACAGGGCGACTATGGCTACACCTTC. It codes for CASSFGQGDYGYTF. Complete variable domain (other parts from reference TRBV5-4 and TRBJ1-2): ETGVTQSPTHLIKTRGQQVTLRCSSQSGHNTVSWYQQALGQGPQFIFQYYREEENGRGNFPPRFSGLQFPNYSSELNVNALELDDSALYLCASSFGQGDYGYTFGSGTRLTVV.

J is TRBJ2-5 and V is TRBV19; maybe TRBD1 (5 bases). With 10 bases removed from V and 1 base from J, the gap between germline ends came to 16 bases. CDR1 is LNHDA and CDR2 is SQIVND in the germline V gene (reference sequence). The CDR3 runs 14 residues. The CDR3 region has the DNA TGTGCCACACAGGACCGAAGTTTCCAAGAGACCCAGTACTTC. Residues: CATQDRSFQETQYF.

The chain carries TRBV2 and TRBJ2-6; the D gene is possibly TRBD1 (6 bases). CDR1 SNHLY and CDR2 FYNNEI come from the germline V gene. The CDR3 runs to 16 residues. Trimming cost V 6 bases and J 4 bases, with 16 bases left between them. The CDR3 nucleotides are TGTGCCAGCAGCCAGAAGCAGGGGCTCGGGGCCAACGTCCTGACTTTC. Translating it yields CASSQKQGLGANVLTF.